The 2 T cell receptor beta chains listed next were all sequenced from one sample in a study of blood T cell repertoires in COVID-19. TCRdb's copy holds only in-frame clones and misses some; the assay was immunoSEQ multiplex PCR. The sample lists 30,000 to 40,000 clones; 88% were seen once. The sequencing input was peripheral blood. The receptors stem from a human donor with active COVID-19. The donor label of this sample is uncertain.

V and J are TRBV9 and TRBJ2-2; perhaps TRBD1 as D (6 bases). Per germline, CDR1 SGDLS and CDR2 YYNGEE. There are 15 residues in the CDR3. Trimming took off 0 bases at V and 5 bases at J, with 11 bases between the two ends. This CDR3 reads CASSVGQGKTGELFF. For the CDR3, the DNA is TGTGCCAGCAGCGTAGGGCAGGGGAAAACCGGGGAGCTGTTTTTT.

This clone was seen a few times. The CDR3 sequence: CASKKGTGRLGELFF. The CDR3 nucleotides are TGTGCCAGCAAGAAAGGGACAGGGAGGTTAGGGGAGCTGTTTTTT. The chain couples TRBV6-5 to TRBJ2-2, with 9 bases fitting TRBD1. The CDR3 spans 15 residues. Germline assignment: CDR1 MNHEY and CDR2 SVGAGI. J gave up 8 bases and V 7 bases, and 11 bases lay outside the gene matches.